This TCR beta chain originates from a study of OX40 agonist ivuxolimab in advanced cancers. As concerns this clone: One junction end does not reproduce the germline sequence, and a read error may be involved.

The CDR3 has 13 residues. Germline loops: CDR1 MGHDK, CDR2 SYGVNS. Only in-frame clones appear in the TCRdb table, and some are missing; sequencing was by immunoSEQ multiplex PCR. The sample includes about 99,000 clones, more than 85% of them seen just once. Here the sequenced sample was CD4+ or CD8+ T cells sorted from blood, taken in a trial of the OX40 agonist ivuxolimab. The TCR sequence derives from an adult with an advanced solid tumor such as melanoma, head and neck, liver or kidney cancer. The gene calls are TRBV25-1 and TRBJ2-5, with 7 positions matching TRBD1. CDR3 in DNA: TGTGCCAGCAGTGCACAGGGGCAAGGGACCCAGTACTTC. Its translation: CASSAQGQGTQYF.